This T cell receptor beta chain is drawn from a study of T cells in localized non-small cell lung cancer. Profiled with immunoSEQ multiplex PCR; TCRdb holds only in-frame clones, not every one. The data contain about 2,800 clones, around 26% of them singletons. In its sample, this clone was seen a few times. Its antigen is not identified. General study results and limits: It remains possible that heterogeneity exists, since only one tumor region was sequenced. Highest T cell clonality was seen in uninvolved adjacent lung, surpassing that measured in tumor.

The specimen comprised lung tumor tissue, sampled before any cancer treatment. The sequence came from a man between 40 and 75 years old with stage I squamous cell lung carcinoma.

CDR3 amino acids: CASSLGARGDYGYTF. The DNA for the CDR3 is TGTGCCAGCAGCTTAGGGGCAAGGGGTGACTATGGCTACACCTTC. V gene TRBV11-3 combines with J gene TRBJ1-2; TRBD1 is a possible D gene (5 bases). Germline CDR1 SGHNT, CDR2 YENEEA. V dropped 1 base and J dropped 3 bases, with 12 bases sitting between them. The CDR3 is made up of 15 amino acids.